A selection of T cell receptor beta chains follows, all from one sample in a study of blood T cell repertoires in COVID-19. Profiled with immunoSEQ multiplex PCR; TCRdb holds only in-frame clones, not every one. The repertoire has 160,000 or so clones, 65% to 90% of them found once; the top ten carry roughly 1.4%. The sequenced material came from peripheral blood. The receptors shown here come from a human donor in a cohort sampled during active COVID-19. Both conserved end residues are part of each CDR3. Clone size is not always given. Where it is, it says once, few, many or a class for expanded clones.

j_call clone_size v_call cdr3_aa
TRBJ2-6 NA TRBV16 CASSQSRGGGANVLTF
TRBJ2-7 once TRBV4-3 CASSHSLGTVPYEQYF
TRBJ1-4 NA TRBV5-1 CASSLEVGAGEKLFF
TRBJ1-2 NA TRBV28 CASSLGTVRSYGYTF
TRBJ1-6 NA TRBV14 CASSQTGTDNSPLHF
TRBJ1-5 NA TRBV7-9 CASSLGRGGRGNQPQHF
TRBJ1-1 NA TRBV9 CASSPWETQENTEAFF
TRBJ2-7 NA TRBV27 CASSASGTSRYEQYF
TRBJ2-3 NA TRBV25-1 CASSDLAGGPSDTQYF
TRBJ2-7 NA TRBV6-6 CASSYGLTTGEQYF
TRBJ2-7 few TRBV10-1 CASSVGQGRTYEQYF
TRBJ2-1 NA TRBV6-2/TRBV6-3 CASSSGDRGYQFF
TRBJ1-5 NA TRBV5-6 CASSLGGGQPQHF
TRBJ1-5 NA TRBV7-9 CASSWDRGRIGNQPQHF
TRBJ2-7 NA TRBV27 CASREGGSYEQYF
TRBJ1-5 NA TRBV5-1 CARLTGTGYPYNQPQHF
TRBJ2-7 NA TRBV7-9 CASSLWLGSAGVEQYF
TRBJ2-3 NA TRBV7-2 CASSLGGNGADTQYF
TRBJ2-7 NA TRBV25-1 CASSTWEGGGYEQYF
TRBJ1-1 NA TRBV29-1 CSVELNWFRRIGTEAFF
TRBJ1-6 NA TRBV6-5 CASIGTGTYNSPLHF
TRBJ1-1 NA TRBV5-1 CASSRGDRGDTEAFF